Below are 14 T cell receptor beta chains sequenced from a single sample in a study of T-cell reconstitution after alpha-beta-depleted transplantation in children. During its preparation, the TCRbeta library received unique molecular identifiers. MiXCR, applied by TCRdb to the PCR reads, yields one record per CDR3 protein. Of about 980,000 distinct CDR3 sequences listed, about 30% were seen once; the top ten hold under 30%. Sequencing used PBMCs, mostly from graft donor cells, obtained 360 days after TCRalphabeta/CD19-depleted stem cell transplant. The receptor source for this set is a boy in the first two years of life who had a stem cell transplant for SCID, so the T cells may come from the graft donor.

This sequence joins TRBV12-3 or TRBV12-4 and TRBJ1-2; TRBD1 agrees at 9 bases. Germline trimming cut 5 bases from V and 7 bases from J; bases unmatched to any gene: 14. This CDR3 contains 16 residues. For the CDR3, the DNA is TGTGCCAGCAGTAGGACCCGGGACAGGGATTCGGGTGGCTACACCTTC. Protein product: CASSRTRDRDSGGYTF.

This clonotype was counted between two and nine times. This chain links TRBV24-1 with TRBJ2-3, with TRBD1 as a possible D gene (6 bases). V lost 7 bases and J lost 2, with 21 bases in between. CDR1 is KGHDR, CDR2 SFDVKD, per germline. The CDR3 is made up of 17 amino acids. The CDR3 nucleotides read TGTGCCACCAGCTACTGCCGGGACAAGGGAGACACAGATACGCAGTATTTT. Its protein product is CATSYCRDKGDTDTQYF.

The gene calls are TRBV5-1 and TRBJ1-3, with D possibly matching TRBD1 (5 bases). The V gene lost 0 bases and the J gene lost 0 bases, with 10 bases spanning the gap. CDR1 and CDR2 from the germline V gene are SGHRS and YFSETQ. The CDR3 has 16 amino acids. The CDR3 reads CASSLGDRFSGNTIYF. CDR3 coding DNA: TGCGCCAGCAGCTTGGGGGACCGGTTCTCTGGAAACACCATATATTTT.

V gene TRBV6-2 or TRBV6-3 combines with J gene TRBJ2-1; possible D gene TRBD2, 6 bases. Germline CDR1 and CDR2: MNHEY and SVGEGT. CDR3 size: 16 residues. The ends were cut back, 5 bases at V and 0 bases at J, with 14 bases in the middle. For the CDR3, the DNA is TGTGCCAGCAGTGGCCTTAGCGGAAGCTCCTACAATGAGCAGTTCTTC. Its protein is CASSGLSGSSYNEQFF.

This clonotype was picked up a small number of times. The V and J genes are TRBV11-1 and TRBJ2-6, with D tentatively TRBD1 or TRBD2 (5 bases each). CDR1 is SGHAT and CDR2 is FQDESV in the germline V gene (reference sequence). The CDR3 is made up of 18 amino acids. V dropped 1 base and J dropped 3 bases, with 16 bases sitting between them. CDR3 nucleotide sequence: TGTGCCAGCAGCTTAGGGGACGGCGTATTTGGTGGGGCCAACGTCCTGACTTTC. Amino acid sequence: CASSLGDGVFGGANVLTF.

V usage is TRBV4-3 and J usage is TRBJ2-1; D is uncertain. The CDR3 totals 13 residues. V lost 3 bases to trimming and J lost 6 bases, with 9 bases between them. CDR1 is LGHNA, CDR2 YSLEER, per germline. In DNA, the CDR3 is TGCGCCAGCAGCCAGAACACTGTCAATGAGCAGTTCTTC. Residues: CASSQNTVNEQFF.

This chain links TRBV12-3 or TRBV12-4 with TRBJ2-3; D gene unclear. The V gene lost 6 bases and the J gene lost 5 bases, with 6 bases spanning the gap. CDR3 size: 11 residues. The CDR3 sequence is CASSDEDTQYF. CDR3 nucleotide sequence: TGTGCCAGCAGCGATGAAGATACGCAGTATTTT.

Here the CDR3 reads CASSLGRLKTQYF. The CDR3 DNA follows: TGTGCCAGCAGTTTAGGACGCTTGAAGACCCAGTACTTC. The chain recombines TRBV12-3 or TRBV12-4 with TRBJ2-5; no firm D call. This CDR3 region has 13 residues. V was pared by 1 base and J by 6 bases, with 9 bases between.

This clonotype was observed a few times. The chain carries TRBV12-3 or TRBV12-4 and TRBJ2-5, with a weak D call TRBD2 (6 bases). The ends were cut back, 4 bases at V and 3 bases at J, with 18 bases in the middle. This CDR3 contains 16 residues. CDR3 loop: CASSWWRDRRKETQYF. Here the CDR3 DNA reads TGTGCCAGCAGTTGGTGGCGGGATCGGAGAAAAGAGACCCAGTACTTC.

This rearrangement joins TRBV11-2 to TRBJ2-1; 10 nucleotides match TRBD2. The germline gives CDR1 SGHAT, CDR2 FQNNGV. J gave up 9 bases and V 1 base, and 9 bases lay outside the gene matches. There are 16 residues in the CDR3. CDR3 region: CASSLVGPTSGVEQFF. The CDR3 coding sequence is TGTGCCAGCAGCTTAGTGGGCCCCACTAGCGGGGTTGAGCAGTTCTTC.

The chain carries TRBV13 and TRBJ2-7, with D perhaps assigned TRBD1 or TRBD2 (5 bases each). This CDR3 comprises 14 residues. Germline V gene sequence: CDR1 PRHDT, CDR2 FYEKMQ (reference sequence). V was trimmed by 5 bases and J by 1 base, leaving 12 bases between them. The CDR3 coding sequence is TGTGCCAGCAGCCCTAGGGGACGGTCCTACGAGCAGTACTTC. It is translated as CASSPRGRSYEQYF.

The J gene is TRBJ1-4, the V gene TRBV28, with 8 nucleotides matching TRBD1. Per germline, CDR1 MDHEN and CDR2 SYDVKM. The CDR3 consists of 17 residues. V lost 3 bases and J lost 5; bases outside the gene matches: 11. CDR3 in DNA: TGTGCCAGCAGTTTGGTAATCCGGGACAGGAACAATGAAAAACTGTTTTTT. Residues: CASSLVIRDRNNEKLFF.

The table lists this clonotype with a few counts. The chain couples TRBV28 to TRBJ2-7; weak D call: TRBD1 (6 bases). Trimming stripped 4 bases from V and 0 bases from J, with 13 bases between. From germline, CDR1 is MDHEN and CDR2 SYDVKM. The CDR3 sequence is 15 residues long. CDR3: CASSSGQRSSYEQYF. Here the CDR3 DNA reads TGTGCCAGCAGTTCTGGACAGAGGAGCTCCTACGAGCAGTACTTC.

This clonotype appeared a few times. The chain combines TRBV2 with TRBJ2-7; no clear D gene. The CDR3 has 17 residues. Per germline, CDR1 SNHLY and CDR2 FYNNEI. Deletions cut 5 bases from V and 0 bases from J, with 20 bases between. CDR3 residues: CASSLPPSDDFSYEQYF. The CDR3 DNA is TGTGCCAGCAGTCTCCCCCCTTCCGATGATTTCTCCTACGAGCAGTACTTC.